This T cell receptor beta chain is drawn from a study of blood T cell repertoires in COVID-19. Overall study: COVID-19 samples collected from the United States, Italy and Spain covered acute and convalescent phases.

This CDR3 region has 24 residues. Germline CDR1 KGHDR, CDR2 SFDVKD. The J segment lost 1 base and the V segment lost 1 base, leaving 27 bases of the junction unmatched. Source study methods: By means of reference gene primer amplification, nucleated cell counts were estimated. Only in-frame clones appear in the TCRdb table, and some are missing; sequencing was by immunoSEQ multiplex PCR. That table gives V, J and clone size, and the DNA gave D and trimming. The sample consists of about 300,000 clones, about 89% of them appearing once. Specimen: peripheral blood. The receptor was derived from a man aged 35 to 55 with acute or convalescent COVID-19. The chain carries TRBV24-1 and TRBJ1-3, with 7 bases aligning to TRBD1. The CDR3 nucleotides read TGTGCCACCAGTGATTTAGGAAGGCTGGGGGACAGAAGAGCACGGATGTTTTCTGGAAACACCATATATTTT. Protein product: CATSDLGRLGDRRARMFSGNTIYF.